This T cell receptor (beta chain) was sequenced for a study of response to subunit inactivated influenza vaccine. TCRdb re-called the RT-PCR reads with MiXCR, one entry per CDR3 protein. The repertoire includes hundreds of thousands of distinct CDR3 sequences, 25% of them detected once, and about 1.9% sits in the top ten. The sequencing used CD4+ T cells sorted from PBMCs, collected 5 days after vaccination. This receptor was identified in a man over 45 who received an inactivated influenza vaccine.

The CDR3 nucleotides are TGTGCCAGCAGTTACCCCCTTTCAGGGCAATACAATGAGCAGTTCTTC. Its protein is CASSYPLSGQYNEQFF. This rearrangement joins TRBV6-2 or TRBV6-3 to TRBJ2-1, with D possibly TRBD1 on 5 matching bases. Germline lookup yields CDR1 MNHEY and CDR2 SVGEGT. The length of the CDR3 is 16 residues. Trimming removed 2 bases from V and 4 bases from J, with 15 bases in between.